This T cell receptor beta chain was identified during a study of CD8 T cells in ankylosing spondylitis. Study results and limitations: Several highly homologous variants made up a TCR beta motif, and this motif appeared characteristic of ankylosing spondylitis blood.

TCRdb recomputed calls from the 5' RACE reads with MiXCR, one row per CDR3 protein. Here the sample spans hundreds of thousands of distinct CDR3 sequences, less than 25% being singletons. The CDR3 length is 15 residues. Trimming took off 0 bases at V and 4 bases at J, with 11 bases between the two ends. The germline V gene encodes CDR1 SGHTA and CDR2 FQGNSA. This clonotype was counted only a few times. Its antigen is not known. The sequenced sample consisted of blood, either unsorted or a sorted T cell fraction (not recorded which). The chain has TRBV7-2 and TRBJ2-3, with D uncertain. The TCR comes from a female donor with ankylosing spondylitis or in good health (not recorded which). CDR3 coding DNA: TGTGCCAGCAGCTTAGCACGGAGTTTGGCAGATACGCAGTATTTT. This codes for CASSLARSLADTQYF.